The source of this TCR beta chain is a study of read filtering for tumor transcriptome and immune sequencing. About the research overall: R-ISS stage counts were 8 or 9 for I, roughly 16 for II, about seven for III. IR-seq gave about 3.5 to 11 million TCR reads per sample; RNA-seq gave about 80 to 1,400. Notes on the study in general: The CD138-negative fraction was mixed bone marrow immune cells, not pure T cells.

In this sample, this clonotype turned up many times. No antigen is known for it. V dropped 0 bases and J dropped 2 bases, with 8 bases sitting between them. The CDR3 totals 13 residues. Germline V gene data show CDR1 as DFQATT and CDR2 as SNEGSKA (reference sequence). At the time of active disease, bone marrow was collected from every patient. From about 0.4 ug of RNA, a library with molecular barcoded alpha/delta and beta/gamma adaptors was made. A single record per CDR3 protein comes from TCRdb applying MiXCR to the reads. The sample includes fewer than 30,000 distinct CDR3 sequences, approximately 15% seen only once; the top ten take 44%.

The source material was a population of CD138-negative cells sorted from bone marrow. This rearrangement joins TRBV20-1 to TRBJ2-7; D gene unclear. The receptor was isolated from a donor at least 40 years old with multiple myeloma. For the CDR3, the DNA is TGCAGTGCTAGAGATGGGGTGACCTACGAGCAGTACTTC. Translated, it gives CSARDGVTYEQYF.